This T cell receptor beta chain emerged from a study of TIL therapy for anti-PD-1-resistant metastatic lung cancer. The time point denotes: pre-treatment sample, taken before nivolumab and TIL therapy. The tumor samples were excised metastases, mostly pleural nodules or supraclavicular lymph nodes. V was cut by 5 bases and J by 1 base, with 9 bases left in between. The CDR3 is made up of 14 amino acids. The germline gives CDR1 SGHRS, CDR2 YFSETQ. Sequencing used immunoSEQ v3. Produced via immunoSEQ multiplex PCR; TCRdb's table is partial and in-frame only. The table records 10,000 to 15,000 clones, 50% to 75% of them present only once.

The sample was tumor tissue, taken at baseline. This rearrangement joins TRBV5-1 to TRBJ2-2; possible D gene TRBD2, 6 bases. This clonotype was obtained from a person aged 25 to 80 with non-small cell lung cancer. The CDR3 coding sequence is TGCGCCAGCAGGGAGGGTCGGAACACCGGGGAGCTGTTTTTT. Translation gives CASREGRNTGELFF.